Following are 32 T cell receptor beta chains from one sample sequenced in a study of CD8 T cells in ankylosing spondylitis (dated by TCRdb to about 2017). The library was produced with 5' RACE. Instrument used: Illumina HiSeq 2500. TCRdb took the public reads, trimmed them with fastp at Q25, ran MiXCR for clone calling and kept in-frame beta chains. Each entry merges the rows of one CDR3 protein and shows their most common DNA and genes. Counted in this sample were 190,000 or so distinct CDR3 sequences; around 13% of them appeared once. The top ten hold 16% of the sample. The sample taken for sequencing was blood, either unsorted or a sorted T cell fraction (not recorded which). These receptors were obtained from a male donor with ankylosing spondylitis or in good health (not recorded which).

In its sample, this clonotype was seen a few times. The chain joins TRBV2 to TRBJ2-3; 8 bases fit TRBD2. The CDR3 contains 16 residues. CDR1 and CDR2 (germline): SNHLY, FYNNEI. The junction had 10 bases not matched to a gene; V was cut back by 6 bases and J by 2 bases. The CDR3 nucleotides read TGTGCCAGCAGCTATGGACTAGCACGGGACACAGATACGCAGTATTTT. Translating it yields CASSYGLARDTDTQYF.

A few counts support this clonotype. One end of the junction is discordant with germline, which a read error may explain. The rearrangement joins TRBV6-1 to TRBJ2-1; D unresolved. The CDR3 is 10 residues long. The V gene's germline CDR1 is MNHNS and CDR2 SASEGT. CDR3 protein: CASSESPSSF. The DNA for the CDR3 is TGTGCCAGCAGTGAATCCCCTTCAAGCTTC.

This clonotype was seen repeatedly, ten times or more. CDR3 DNA: TGCGCCAGCAGTGAGTCGGGCAGCGGGGGGTCACCCCTCCACTTT. It translates to CASSESGSGGSPLHF. The J gene is TRBJ1-6, the V gene TRBV10-2, with D tentatively TRBD1 (5 bases). Germline CDR1 and CDR2: WSHSY and SAAADI. The germline V and J ends were trimmed by 0 bases and 10 bases, with 13 bases remaining between them. This CDR3 has 15 amino acids.

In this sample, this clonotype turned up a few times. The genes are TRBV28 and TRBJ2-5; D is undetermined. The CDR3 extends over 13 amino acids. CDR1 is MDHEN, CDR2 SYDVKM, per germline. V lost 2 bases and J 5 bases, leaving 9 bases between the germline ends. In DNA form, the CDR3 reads TGTGCCAGCAGTTTAAGTCTAGGGGAGACCCAGTACTTC. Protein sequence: CASSLSLGETQYF.

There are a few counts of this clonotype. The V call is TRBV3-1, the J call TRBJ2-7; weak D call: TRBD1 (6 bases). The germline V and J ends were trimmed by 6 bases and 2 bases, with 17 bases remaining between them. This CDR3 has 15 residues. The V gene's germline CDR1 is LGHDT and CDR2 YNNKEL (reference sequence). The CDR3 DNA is TGTGCCAGCAGTGTCCTGGGGACATCTCCCTACGAGCAGTACTTC. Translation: CASSVLGTSPYEQYF.

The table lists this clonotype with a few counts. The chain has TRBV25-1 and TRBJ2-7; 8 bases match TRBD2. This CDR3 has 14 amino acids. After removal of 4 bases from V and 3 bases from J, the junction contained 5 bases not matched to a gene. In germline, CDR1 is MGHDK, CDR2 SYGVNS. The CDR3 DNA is TGTGCCAGCAGTGGGTCGGCGGGGGGCTACGAGCAGTACTTC. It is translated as CASSGSAGGYEQYF.

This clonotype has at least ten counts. Here the CDR3 DNA reads TGTGCCATCAGTGAGGAGTGGGAGGGACCCCTCCACTTT. It translates to CAISEEWEGPLHF. The chain uses TRBV10-3 and TRBJ1-6, with unresolved D. This CDR3 comprises 13 residues. The V gene lost 2 bases and the J gene lost 12 bases, with 11 bases spanning the gap. Germline CDR1 and CDR2: ENHRY and SYGVKD.

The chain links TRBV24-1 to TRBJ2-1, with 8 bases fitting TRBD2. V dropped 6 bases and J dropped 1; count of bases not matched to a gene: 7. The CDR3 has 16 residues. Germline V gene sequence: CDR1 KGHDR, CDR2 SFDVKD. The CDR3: CATSSGRGASYNEQFF. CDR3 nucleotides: TGTGCCACCAGTTCGGGGCGGGGGGCATCCTACAATGAGCAGTTCTTC.

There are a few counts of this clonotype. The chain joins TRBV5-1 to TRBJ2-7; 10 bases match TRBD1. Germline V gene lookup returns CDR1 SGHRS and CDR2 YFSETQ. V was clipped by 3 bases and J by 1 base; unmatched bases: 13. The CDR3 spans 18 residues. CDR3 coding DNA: TGCGCCAGCAGCTCTCCGGGACAGGGGACACTGGGATCCTACGAGCAGTACTTC. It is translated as CASSSPGQGTLGSYEQYF.

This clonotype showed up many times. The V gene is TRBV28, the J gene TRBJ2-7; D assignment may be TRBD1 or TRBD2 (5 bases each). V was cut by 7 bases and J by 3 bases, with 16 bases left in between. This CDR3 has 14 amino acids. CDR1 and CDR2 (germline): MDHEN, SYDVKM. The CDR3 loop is CASTPPGGGYEQYF. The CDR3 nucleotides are TGTGCCAGCACCCCCCCAGGTGGGGGCTACGAGCAGTACTTC.

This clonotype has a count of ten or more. CDR3 loop: CASLSTDTQYF. The CDR3 coding sequence is TGTGCCAGCCTTAGCACAGATACGCAGTATTTT. This chain links TRBV12-3 or TRBV12-4 with TRBJ2-3; D is unresolved. Deletions cut 8 bases from V and 0 bases from J, with 3 bases between. CDR3 length equals 11 residues.

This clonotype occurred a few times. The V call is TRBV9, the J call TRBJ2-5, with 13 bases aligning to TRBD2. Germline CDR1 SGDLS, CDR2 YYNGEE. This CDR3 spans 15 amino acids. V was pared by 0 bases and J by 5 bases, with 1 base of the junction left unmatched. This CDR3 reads CASSVGTSGSETQYF. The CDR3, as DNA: TGTGCCAGCAGCGTAGGGACTAGCGGGAGTGAGACCCAGTACTTC.

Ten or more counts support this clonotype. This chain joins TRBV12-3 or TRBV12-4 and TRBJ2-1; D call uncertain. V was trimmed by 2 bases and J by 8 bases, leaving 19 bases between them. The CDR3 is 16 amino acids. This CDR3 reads CASSLLAGWSGDEQFF. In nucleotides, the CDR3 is TGTGCCAGCAGTTTACTCGCCGGATGGAGTGGGGATGAGCAGTTCTTC.

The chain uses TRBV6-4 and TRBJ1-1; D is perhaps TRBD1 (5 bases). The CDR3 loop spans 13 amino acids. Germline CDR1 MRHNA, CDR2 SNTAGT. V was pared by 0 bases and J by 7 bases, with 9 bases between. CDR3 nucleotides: TGTGCCAGCAGTGACTCGAGTCAGGGTGAAGCTTTCTTT. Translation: CASSDSSQGEAFF.

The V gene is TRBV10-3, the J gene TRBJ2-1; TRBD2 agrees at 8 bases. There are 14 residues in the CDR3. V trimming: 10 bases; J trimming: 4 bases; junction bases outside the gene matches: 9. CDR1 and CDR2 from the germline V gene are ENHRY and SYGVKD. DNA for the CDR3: TGTGCCACTGGTACGGGAGGGCGGTACAATGAGCAGTTCTTC. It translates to CATGTGGRYNEQFF.

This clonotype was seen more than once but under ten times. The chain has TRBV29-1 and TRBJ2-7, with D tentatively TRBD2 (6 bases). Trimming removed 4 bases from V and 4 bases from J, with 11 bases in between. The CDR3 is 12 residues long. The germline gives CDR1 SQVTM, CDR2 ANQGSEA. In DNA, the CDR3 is TGCAGCGTTGTTGGGCGGGATTACGAGCAGTACTTC. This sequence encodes CSVVGRDYEQYF.

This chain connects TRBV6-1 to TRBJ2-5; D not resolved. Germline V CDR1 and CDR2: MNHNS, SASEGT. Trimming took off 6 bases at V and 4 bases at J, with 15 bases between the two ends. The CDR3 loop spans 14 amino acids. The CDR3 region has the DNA TGTGCCAGCAGCCCCCTAAGAGTACCAGAGACCCAGTACTTC. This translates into CASSPLRVPETQYF.

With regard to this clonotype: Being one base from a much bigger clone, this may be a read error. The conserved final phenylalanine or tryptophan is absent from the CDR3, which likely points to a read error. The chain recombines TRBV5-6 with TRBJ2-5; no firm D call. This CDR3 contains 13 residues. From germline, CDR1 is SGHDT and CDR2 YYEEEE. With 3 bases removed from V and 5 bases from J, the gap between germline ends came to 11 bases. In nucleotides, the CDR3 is TGTGCCAGCAGCTACGGGTCGTCCGAGACCCAGTACTTA. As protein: CASSYGSSETQYL.

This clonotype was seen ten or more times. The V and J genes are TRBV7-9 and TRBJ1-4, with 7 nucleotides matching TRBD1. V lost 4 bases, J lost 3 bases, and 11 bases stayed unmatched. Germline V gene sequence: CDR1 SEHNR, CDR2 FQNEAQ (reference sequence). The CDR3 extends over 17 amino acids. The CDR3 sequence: CASSSPPGQLPNEKLFF. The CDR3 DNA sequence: TGTGCCAGCAGCTCCCCACCGGGACAGCTCCCTAATGAAAAACTGTTTTTT.

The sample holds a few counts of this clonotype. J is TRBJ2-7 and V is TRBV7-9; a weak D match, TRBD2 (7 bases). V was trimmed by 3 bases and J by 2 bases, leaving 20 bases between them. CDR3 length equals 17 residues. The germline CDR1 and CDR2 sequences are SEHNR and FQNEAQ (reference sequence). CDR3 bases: TGTGCCAGCAGCTTCCCACAAGGGAGGGGGTCGACCTACGAGCAGTACTTC. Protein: CASSFPQGRGSTYEQYF.

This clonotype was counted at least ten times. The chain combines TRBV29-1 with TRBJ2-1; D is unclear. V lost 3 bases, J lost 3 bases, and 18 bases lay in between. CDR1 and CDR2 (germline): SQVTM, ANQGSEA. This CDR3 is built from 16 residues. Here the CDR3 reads CSVEGPRTVYYNEQFF. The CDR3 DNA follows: TGCAGCGTTGAGGGCCCCCGGACGGTATACTACAATGAGCAGTTCTTC.

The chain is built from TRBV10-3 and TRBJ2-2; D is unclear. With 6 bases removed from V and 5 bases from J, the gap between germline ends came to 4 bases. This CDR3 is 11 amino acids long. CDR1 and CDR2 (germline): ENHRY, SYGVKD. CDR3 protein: CAIRSTGELFF. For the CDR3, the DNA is TGTGCCATCAGAAGTACCGGGGAGCTGTTTTTT.

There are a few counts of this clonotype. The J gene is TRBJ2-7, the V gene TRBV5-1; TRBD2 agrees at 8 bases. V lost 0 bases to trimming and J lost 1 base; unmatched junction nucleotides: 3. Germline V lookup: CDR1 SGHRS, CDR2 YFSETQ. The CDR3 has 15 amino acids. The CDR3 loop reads CASSLEASGSYEQYF. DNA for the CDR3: TGCGCCAGCAGCTTGGAGGCTAGCGGGTCCTACGAGCAGTACTTC.

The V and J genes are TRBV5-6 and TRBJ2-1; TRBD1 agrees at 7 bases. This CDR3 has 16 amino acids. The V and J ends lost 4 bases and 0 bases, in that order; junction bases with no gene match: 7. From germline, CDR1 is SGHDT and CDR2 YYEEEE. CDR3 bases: TGTGCCAGCAGCCGGGGACAGTGGAGCTCCTACAATGAGCAGTTCTTC. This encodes CASSRGQWSSYNEQFF.

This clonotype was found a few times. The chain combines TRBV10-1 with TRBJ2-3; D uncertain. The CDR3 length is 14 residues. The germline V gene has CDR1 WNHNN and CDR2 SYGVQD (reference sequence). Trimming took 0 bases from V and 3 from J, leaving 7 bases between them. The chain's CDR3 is CASSESGSTDTQYF. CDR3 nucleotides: TGCGCCAGCAGTGAGTCGGGCAGTACAGATACGCAGTATTTT.

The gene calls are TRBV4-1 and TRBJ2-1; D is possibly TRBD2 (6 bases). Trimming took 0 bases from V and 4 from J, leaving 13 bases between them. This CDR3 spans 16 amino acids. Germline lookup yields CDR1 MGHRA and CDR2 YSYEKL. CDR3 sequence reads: CASSQDGRSAYNEQFF. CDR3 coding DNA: TGCGCCAGCAGCCAAGATGGGAGGAGCGCATACAATGAGCAGTTCTTC.

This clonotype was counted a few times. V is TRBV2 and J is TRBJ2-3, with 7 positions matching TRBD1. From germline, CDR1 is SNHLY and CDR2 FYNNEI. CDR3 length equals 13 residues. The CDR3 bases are TGTGCTTTAGGGGGCTCCCTCACAGATACGCAGTATTTT. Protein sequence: CALGGSLTDTQYF.

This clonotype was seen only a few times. The CDR3 loop reads CASSLAAGRPNEQFF. The CDR3 DNA reads TGTGCCAGCAGTCTAGCAGCGGGACGACCTAATGAGCAGTTCTTC. The J gene is TRBJ2-1, the V gene TRBV27, with 7 bases aligning to TRBD2. The CDR3 loop spans 15 amino acids. CDR1 and CDR2 (germline): MNHEY, SMNVEV (reference sequence). J lost 7 bases, V lost 5 bases, and 11 bases had no gene match.

The DNA for the CDR3 is TGTGCCACCAGCCCGTCTAGGGGGCACGAGCAGTACTTC. Its protein product is CATSPSRGHEQYF. The chain employs TRBV15 and TRBJ2-7, with TRBD1 identical over 7 bases. Trimming cost V 5 bases and J 5 bases; bases outside gene matches: 6. This CDR3 has 13 amino acids. Germline V gene lookup returns CDR1 LNHNV and CDR2 YYDKDF (reference sequence).

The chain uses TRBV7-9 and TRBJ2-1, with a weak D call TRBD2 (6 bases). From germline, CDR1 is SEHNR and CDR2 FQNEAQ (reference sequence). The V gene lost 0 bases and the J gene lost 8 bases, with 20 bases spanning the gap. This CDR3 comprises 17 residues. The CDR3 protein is CASSLAGTHLLLDEQFF. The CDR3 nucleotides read TGTGCCAGCAGCTTAGCGGGGACTCACCTCCTACTCGATGAGCAGTTCTTC. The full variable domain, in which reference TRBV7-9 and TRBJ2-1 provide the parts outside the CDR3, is DTGVSQNPRHKITKRGQNVTFRCDPISEHNRLYWYRQTLGQGPEFLTYFQNEAQLEKSRLLSDRFSAERPKGSFSTLEIQRTEQGDSAMYLCASSLAGTHLLLDEQFFGPGTRLTVL.

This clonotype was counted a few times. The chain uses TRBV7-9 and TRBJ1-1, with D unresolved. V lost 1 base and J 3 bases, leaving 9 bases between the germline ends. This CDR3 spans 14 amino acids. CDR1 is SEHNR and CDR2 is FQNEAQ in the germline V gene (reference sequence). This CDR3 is CASSLGAGYTEAFF. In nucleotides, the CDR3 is TGTGCCAGCAGCTTAGGAGCGGGTTACACTGAAGCTTTCTTT.

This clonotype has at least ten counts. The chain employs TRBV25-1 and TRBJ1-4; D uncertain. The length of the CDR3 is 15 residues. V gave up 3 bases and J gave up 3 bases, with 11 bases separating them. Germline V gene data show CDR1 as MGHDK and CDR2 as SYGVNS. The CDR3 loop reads CASSERTVPNEKLFF. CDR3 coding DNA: TGTGCCAGCAGTGAGAGGACCGTCCCTAATGAAAAACTGTTTTTT.